This T cell receptor (beta chain) was sequenced in a study of early T cells in non-severe SARS-CoV-2 infection. About the study: From unsorted whole blood, bulk RNA was sequenced, and the chains remained unpaired.

The CDR3 covers 16 residues. With 5 bases clipped from V and 4 bases from J, the junction kept 10 bases outside the gene matches. Germline values: CDR1 SGHTA, CDR2 FQGTGA. Unique molecular identifiers (one per individual cDNA molecule) were attached. TCRdb re-analysed the 5' RACE reads in MiXCR, keeping a single row per CDR3 protein. Of tens of thousands of distinct CDR3 sequences in the sample, about 14% are singletons; the top ten hold 3% to 3.5%. This chain uses TRBV7-3 with TRBJ2-3, with TRBD2 identical over 9 bases. The TCR originated in an adult who was a healthcare worker with PCR-confirmed SARS-CoV-2 infection or an uninfected control (not recorded which). Sequences were obtained from whole blood. CDR3 residues: CASSPGNSGGSDTQYF. In DNA form, the CDR3 reads TGTGCCAGCAGCCCGGGAAATAGCGGGGGTTCAGATACGCAGTATTTT.